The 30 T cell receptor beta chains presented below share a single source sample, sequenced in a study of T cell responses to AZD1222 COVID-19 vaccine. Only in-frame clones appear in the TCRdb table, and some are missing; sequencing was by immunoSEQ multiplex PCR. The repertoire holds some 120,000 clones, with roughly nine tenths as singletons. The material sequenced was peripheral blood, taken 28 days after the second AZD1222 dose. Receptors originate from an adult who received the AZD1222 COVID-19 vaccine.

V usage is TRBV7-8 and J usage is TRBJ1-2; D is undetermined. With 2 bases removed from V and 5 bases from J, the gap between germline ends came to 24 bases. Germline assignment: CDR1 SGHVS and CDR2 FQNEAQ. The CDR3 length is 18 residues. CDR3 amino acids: CASSLSQAGLNLNYGYTF. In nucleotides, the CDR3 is TGTGCCAGCAGCTTAAGCCAGGCAGGTCTAAACCTCAATTATGGCTACACCTTC.

The CDR3 is CSATQGTEQYF. Here the CDR3 DNA reads TGCAGTGCAACACAGGGTACCGAGCAGTACTTC. This chain links TRBV20-1 with TRBJ2-7; a possible D gene is TRBD1 (6 bases). CDR1 is DFQATT, CDR2 SNEGSKA, per germline (reference sequence). This CDR3 is built from 11 residues. Trimming cost V 6 bases and J 6 bases, with 12 bases left between them.

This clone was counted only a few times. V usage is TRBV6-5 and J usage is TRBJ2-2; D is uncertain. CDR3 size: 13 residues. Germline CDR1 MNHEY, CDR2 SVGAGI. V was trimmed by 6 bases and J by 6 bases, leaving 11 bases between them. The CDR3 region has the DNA TGTGCCAGCAGGAGCACCGGCCCCGGGGAGCTGTTTTTT. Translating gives CASRSTGPGELFF.

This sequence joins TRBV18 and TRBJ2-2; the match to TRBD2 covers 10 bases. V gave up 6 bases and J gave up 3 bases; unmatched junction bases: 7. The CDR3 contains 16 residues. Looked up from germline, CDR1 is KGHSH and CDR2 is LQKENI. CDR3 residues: CASSPSSGSYTGELFF. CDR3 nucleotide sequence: TGTGCCAGCTCCCCCTCTAGCGGGAGTTACACCGGGGAGCTGTTTTTT.

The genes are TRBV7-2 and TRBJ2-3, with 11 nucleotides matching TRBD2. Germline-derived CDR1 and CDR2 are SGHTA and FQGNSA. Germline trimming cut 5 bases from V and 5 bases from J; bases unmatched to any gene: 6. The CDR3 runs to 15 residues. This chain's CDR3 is CASSVLAGGVDTQYF. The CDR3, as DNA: TGTGCCAGCAGCGTCCTAGCGGGAGGTGTAGATACGCAGTATTTT.

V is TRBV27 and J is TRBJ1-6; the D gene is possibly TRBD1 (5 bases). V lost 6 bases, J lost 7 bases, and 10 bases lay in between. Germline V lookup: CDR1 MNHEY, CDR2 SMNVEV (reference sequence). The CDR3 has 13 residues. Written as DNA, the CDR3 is TGTGCCAGCAGCTCTACAGGAAATTCACCCCTCCACTTT. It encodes CASSSTGNSPLHF.

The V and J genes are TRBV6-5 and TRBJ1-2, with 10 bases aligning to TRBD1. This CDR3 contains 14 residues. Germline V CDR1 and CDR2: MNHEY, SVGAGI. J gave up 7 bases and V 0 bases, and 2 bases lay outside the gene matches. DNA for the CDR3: TGTGCCAGCAGTTACTCAGGGACAGGGGTTGGCTACACCTTC. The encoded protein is CASSYSGTGVGYTF.

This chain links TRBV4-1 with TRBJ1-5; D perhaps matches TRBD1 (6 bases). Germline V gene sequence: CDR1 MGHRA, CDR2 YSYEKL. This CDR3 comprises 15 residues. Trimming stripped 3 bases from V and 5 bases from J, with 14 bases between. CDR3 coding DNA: TGCGCCAGCAGCCAGGCAGGGGACGGTCATCAGCCCCAGCATTTT. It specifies CASSQAGDGHQPQHF.

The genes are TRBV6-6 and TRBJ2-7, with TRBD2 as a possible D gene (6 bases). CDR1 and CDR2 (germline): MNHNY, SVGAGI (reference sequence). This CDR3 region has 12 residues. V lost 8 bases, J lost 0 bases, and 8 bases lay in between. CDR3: CASSGSSYEQYF. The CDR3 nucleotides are TGTGCCAGCTCCGGGAGCTCCTACGAGCAGTACTTC.

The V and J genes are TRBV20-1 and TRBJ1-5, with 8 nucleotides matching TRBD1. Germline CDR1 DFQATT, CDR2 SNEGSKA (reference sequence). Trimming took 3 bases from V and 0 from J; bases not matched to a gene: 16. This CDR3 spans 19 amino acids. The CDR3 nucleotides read TGCAGTGCTAGTTCGCTTCCGGGACAGGAAACCTATAGCAATCAGCCCCAGCATTTT. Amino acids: CSASSLPGQETYSNQPQHF.

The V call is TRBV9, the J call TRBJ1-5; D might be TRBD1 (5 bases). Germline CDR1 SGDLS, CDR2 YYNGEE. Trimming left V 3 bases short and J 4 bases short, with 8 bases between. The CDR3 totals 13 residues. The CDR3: CASSAQGNQPQHF. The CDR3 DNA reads TGTGCCAGCAGCGCTCAGGGAAATCAGCCCCAGCATTTT.

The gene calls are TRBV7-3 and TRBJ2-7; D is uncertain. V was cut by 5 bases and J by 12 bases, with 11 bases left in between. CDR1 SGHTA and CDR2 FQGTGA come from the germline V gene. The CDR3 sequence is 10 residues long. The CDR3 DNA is TGTGCCAGCAGCCGATTCTTTGGGTACTTC. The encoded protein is CASSRFFGYF.

CDR3 region: CASTKSSGLYNEQFF. The CDR3 bases are TGTGCCAGCACCAAGTCTAGCGGCTTATACAATGAGCAGTTCTTC. The chain has TRBV27 and TRBJ2-1, with TRBD2 matching over 7 bases. From germline, CDR1 is MNHEY and CDR2 SMNVEV (reference sequence). The CDR3 spans 15 residues. Trimming removed 7 bases from V and 4 bases from J; junction bases left unmatched: 10.

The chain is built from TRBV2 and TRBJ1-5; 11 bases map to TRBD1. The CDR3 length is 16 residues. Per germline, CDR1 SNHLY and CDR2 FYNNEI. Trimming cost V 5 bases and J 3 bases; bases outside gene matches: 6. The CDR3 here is CASSPGQGADNQPQHF. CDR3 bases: TGTGCCAGCAGTCCCGGACAGGGGGCCGACAATCAGCCCCAGCATTTT.

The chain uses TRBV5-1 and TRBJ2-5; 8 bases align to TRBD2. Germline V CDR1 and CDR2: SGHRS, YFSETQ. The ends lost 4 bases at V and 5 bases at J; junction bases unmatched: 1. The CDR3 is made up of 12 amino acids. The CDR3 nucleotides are TGCGCCAGCAGCGCGGGGGGCGAGACCCAGTACTTC. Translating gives CASSAGGETQYF.

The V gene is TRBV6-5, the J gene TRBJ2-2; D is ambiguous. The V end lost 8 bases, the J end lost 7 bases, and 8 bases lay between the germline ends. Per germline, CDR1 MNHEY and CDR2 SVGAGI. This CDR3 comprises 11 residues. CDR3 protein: CASEKYGELFF. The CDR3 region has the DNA TGTGCCAGCGAAAAGTACGGGGAGCTGTTTTTT.

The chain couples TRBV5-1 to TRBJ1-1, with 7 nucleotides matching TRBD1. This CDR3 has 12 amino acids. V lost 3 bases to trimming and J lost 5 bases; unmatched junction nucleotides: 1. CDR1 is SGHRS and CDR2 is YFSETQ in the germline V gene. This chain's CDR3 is CASSSQGTEAFF. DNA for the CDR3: TGCGCCAGCAGCTCACAGGGGACTGAAGCTTTCTTT.

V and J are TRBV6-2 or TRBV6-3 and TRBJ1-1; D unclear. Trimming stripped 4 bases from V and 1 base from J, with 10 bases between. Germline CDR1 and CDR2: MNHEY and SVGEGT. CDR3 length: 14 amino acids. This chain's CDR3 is CASSSLRPNTEAFF. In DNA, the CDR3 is TGTGCCAGCAGTTCCCTTCGACCGAACACTGAAGCTTTCTTT.

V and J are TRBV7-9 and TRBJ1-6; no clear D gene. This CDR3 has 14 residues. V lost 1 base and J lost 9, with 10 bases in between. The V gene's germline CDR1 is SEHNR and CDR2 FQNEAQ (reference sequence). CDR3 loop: CASSLGAASSPLHF. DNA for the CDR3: TGTGCCAGCAGCTTAGGGGCAGCCAGTTCACCCCTCCACTTT.

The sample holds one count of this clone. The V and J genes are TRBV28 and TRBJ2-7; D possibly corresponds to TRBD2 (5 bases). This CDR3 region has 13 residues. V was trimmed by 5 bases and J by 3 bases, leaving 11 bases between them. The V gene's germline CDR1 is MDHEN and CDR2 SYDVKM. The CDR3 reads CASSPRTSYEQYF. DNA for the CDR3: TGTGCCAGCAGTCCGCGCACTAGCTACGAGCAGTACTTC.

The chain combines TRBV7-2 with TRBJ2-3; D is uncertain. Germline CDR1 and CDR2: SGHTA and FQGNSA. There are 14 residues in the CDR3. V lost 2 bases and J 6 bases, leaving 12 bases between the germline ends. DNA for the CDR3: TGTGCCAGCAGCTTAACCGTCGGACCCGATACGCAGTATTTT. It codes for CASSLTVGPDTQYF.

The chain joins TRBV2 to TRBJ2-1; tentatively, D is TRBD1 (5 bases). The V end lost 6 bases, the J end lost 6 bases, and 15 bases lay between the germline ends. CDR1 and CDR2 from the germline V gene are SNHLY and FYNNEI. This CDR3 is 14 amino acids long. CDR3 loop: CASSRVGSINEQFF. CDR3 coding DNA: TGTGCCAGCAGCAGGGTCGGTAGCATCAATGAGCAGTTCTTC.

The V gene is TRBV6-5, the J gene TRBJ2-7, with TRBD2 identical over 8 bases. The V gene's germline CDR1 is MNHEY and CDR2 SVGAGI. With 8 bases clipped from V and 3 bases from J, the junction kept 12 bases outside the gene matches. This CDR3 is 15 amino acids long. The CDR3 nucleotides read TGTGCCAGCTCCCGGGGGGGCGAAAATCTCTACGAGCAGTACTTC. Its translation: CASSRGGENLYEQYF.

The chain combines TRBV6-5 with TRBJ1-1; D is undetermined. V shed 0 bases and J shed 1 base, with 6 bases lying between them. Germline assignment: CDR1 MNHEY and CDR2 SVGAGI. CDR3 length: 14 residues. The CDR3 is CASSYSAGNTEAFF. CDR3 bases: TGTGCCAGCAGTTACTCGGCAGGGAACACTGAAGCTTTCTTT.

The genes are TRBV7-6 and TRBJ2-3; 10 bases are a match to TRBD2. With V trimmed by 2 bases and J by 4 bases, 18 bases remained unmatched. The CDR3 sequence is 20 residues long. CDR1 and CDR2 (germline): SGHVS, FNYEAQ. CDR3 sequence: CASSLSRGLGLAGEADTQYF. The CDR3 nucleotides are TGTGCCAGCAGCTTATCCCGCGGTTTGGGGCTAGCGGGAGAGGCAGATACGCAGTATTTT. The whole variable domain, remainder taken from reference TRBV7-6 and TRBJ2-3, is GAGVSQSPRYKVTKRGQDVALRCDPISGHVSLYWYRQALGQGPEFLTYFNYEAQQDKSGLPNDRFSAERPEGSISTLTIQRTEQRDSAMYRCASSLSRGLGLAGEADTQYFGPGTRLTVL.

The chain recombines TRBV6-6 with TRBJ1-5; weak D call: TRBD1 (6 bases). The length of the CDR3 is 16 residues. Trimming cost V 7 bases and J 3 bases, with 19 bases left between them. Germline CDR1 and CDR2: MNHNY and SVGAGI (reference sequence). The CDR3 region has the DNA TGTGCCAGCAACCAAGAGGGGGGAGGGGCCAATCAGCCCCAGCATTTT. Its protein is CASNQEGGGANQPQHF.

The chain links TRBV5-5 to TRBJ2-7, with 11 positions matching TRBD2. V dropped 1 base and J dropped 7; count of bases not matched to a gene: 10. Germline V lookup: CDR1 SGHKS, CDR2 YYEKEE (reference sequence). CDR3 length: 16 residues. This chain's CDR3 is CASSLTSGSLAYEQYF. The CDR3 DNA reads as TGTGCCAGCAGCTTGACTAGCGGGAGTCTGGCATATGAGCAGTACTTC.

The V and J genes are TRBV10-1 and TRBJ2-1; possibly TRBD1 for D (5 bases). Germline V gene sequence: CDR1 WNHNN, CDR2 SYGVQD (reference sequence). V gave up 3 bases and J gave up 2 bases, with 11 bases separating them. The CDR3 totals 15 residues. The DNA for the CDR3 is TGCGCCAGCAGTGAAGGTAGGGGTACCTACAATGAGCAGTTCTTC. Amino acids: CASSEGRGTYNEQFF.

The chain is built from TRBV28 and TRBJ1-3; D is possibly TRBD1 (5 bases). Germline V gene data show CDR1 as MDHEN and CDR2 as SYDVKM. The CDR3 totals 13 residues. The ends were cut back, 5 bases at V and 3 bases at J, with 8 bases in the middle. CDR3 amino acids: CASSRGFGNTIYF. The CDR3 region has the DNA TGTGCCAGCAGTCGGGGCTTTGGAAACACCATATATTTT.

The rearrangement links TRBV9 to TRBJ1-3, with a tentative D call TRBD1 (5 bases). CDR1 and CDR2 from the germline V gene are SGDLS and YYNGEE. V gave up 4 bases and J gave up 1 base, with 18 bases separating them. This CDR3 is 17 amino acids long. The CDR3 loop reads CASSLRGARESGNTIYF. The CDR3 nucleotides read TGTGCCAGCAGCCTCCGGGGCGCCAGGGAGTCTGGAAACACCATATATTTT.